This entry lists 14 T cell receptor beta chains sequenced from one sample in a study of T cells after yellow fever vaccination. TCRdb re-analysed the 5' RACE reads in MiXCR, keeping a single row per CDR3 protein. The sample lists under 400,000 distinct CDR3 sequences, under 14% occurring once. The sequences come from PBMCs, collected on the day of the first yellow fever vaccination. Source of these receptors: a man between 18 and 29 years old who received the YFV17D yellow fever vaccine.

As regards this clonotype: The junction does not match germline at one end; this may be a read error. The V and J genes are TRBV30 and TRBJ2-1; 8 nucleotides agree with TRBD2. This CDR3 comprises 13 residues. Germline CDR1 reads GTSNPN; CDR2 reads SVGIG (reference sequence). This CDR3 is CAWMKTGGLLGLF. The CDR3 nucleotides are TGTGCCTGGATGAAAACGGGGGGGCTCCTCGGGCTCTTC.

The V gene is TRBV5-1, the J gene TRBJ1-1, with TRBD1 as a possible D gene (6 bases). The CDR3 extends over 12 amino acids. V was clipped by 4 bases and J by 5 bases, with 9 bases between them. The germline V gene encodes CDR1 SGHRS and CDR2 YFSETQ. CDR3 protein: CASSAGETEAFF. CDR3 coding DNA: TGCGCCAGCAGCGCAGGGGAGACTGAAGCTTTCTTT.

The rearrangement joins TRBV28 to TRBJ2-3; D is possibly TRBD1 or TRBD2 (5 bases each). CDR3 size: 15 residues. The V end lost 8 bases, the J end lost 0 bases, and 15 bases lay between the germline ends. From germline, CDR1 is MDHEN and CDR2 SYDVKM. CDR3 residues: CASRMGPISTDTQYF. In DNA form, the CDR3 reads TGTGCCAGCCGTATGGGACCAATTAGCACAGATACGCAGTATTTT. Variable domain in full (rest from reference TRBV28 and TRBJ2-3): DVKVTQSSRYLVKRTGEKVFLECVQDMDHENMFWYRQDPGLGLRLIYFSYDVKMKEKGDIPEGYSVSREKKERFSLILESASTNQTSMYLCASRMGPISTDTQYFGPGTRLTVL.

This chain uses TRBV6-1 with TRBJ1-3, with TRBD1 identical over 9 bases. The CDR3 extends over 15 amino acids. Germline CDR1 MNHNS, CDR2 SASEGT. With V trimmed by 6 bases and J by 4 bases, 7 bases remained unmatched. CDR3 in DNA: TGTGCCAGCAGCCTCCGGGACAGGGACGGAAACACCATATATTTT. Protein: CASSLRDRDGNTIYF.

In its sample, this clonotype was seen many times. V gene TRBV6-5 combines with J gene TRBJ2-3; 7 bases agree with TRBD2. CDR1 MNHEY and CDR2 SVGAGI come from the germline V gene. The CDR3 consists of 15 residues. V lost 7 bases, J lost 2 bases, and 9 bases stayed unmatched. DNA for the CDR3: TGTGCCAGCATTAGGACTAGGATCAACACAGATACGCAGTATTTT. It translates to CASIRTRINTDTQYF.

The V call is TRBV7-2, the J call TRBJ2-3; D not resolved. Trimming shortened V by 3 bases and J by 4 bases, and 8 bases separated the two germline ends. Looked up from germline, CDR1 is SGHTA and CDR2 is FQGNSA. CDR3 length equals 13 residues. The CDR3 DNA is TGTGCCAGCAGCTTTAGTCGCCCAGATACGCAGTATTTT. Its translation: CASSFSRPDTQYF.

This clonotype was observed a few times. J is TRBJ2-3 and V is TRBV20-1; 9 bases fit TRBD2. The CDR3 is 14 residues long. CDR1 and CDR2 (germline): DFQATT, SNEGSKA (reference sequence). Trimming cost V 3 bases and J 3 bases; bases outside gene matches: 4. The CDR3, as DNA: TGCAGTGCTAGCCCGACTAGCGGAACAGATACGCAGTATTTT. This codes for CSASPTSGTDTQYF.

This clonotype was found a few times. The V and J genes are TRBV7-8 and TRBJ2-2; D remains ambiguous. Per germline, CDR1 SGHVS and CDR2 FQNEAQ. The CDR3 runs to 13 residues. The ends were cut back, 8 bases at V and 1 base at J, with 8 bases in the middle. CDR3 sequence reads: CASPGQNTGELFF. The CDR3 DNA sequence: TGTGCCAGCCCGGGCCAGAACACCGGGGAGCTGTTTTTT.

This clonotype was seen more than once but under ten times. The genes are TRBV7-9 and TRBJ1-5; possibly TRBD1 for D (5 bases). Per the germline V gene, CDR1 is SEHNR and CDR2 is FQNEAQ (reference sequence). The CDR3 totals 13 residues. With 5 bases removed from V and 7 bases from J, the gap between germline ends came to 12 bases. The CDR3 sequence is CASSAWGLQPQHF. As DNA, the CDR3 is TGTGCCAGCAGCGCGTGGGGGTTGCAGCCCCAGCATTTT.

The gene calls are TRBV10-2 and TRBJ2-1; 8 nucleotides agree with TRBD2. This CDR3 has 15 residues. The germline V gene encodes CDR1 WSHSY and CDR2 SAAADI. Trimming removed 3 bases from V and 7 bases from J; junction bases left unmatched: 8. CDR3 sequence (DNA): TGCGCCAGCAGTGAACGGGGGGGCCTTTGGAATGAGCAGTTCTTC. Its protein product is CASSERGGLWNEQFF.

The chain joins TRBV11-2 to TRBJ2-7; D assignment may be TRBD1 or TRBD2 (6 bases each). Germline V gives CDR1 SGHAT, CDR2 FQNNGV. CDR3 size: 18 residues. V gave up 3 bases and J gave up 1 base, with 22 bases separating them. The CDR3 spells CASSLLESGAGISYEQYF. DNA of the CDR3: TGTGCCAGCAGCTTGTTGGAGTCGGGGGCAGGGATATCCTACGAGCAGTACTTC.

This clonotype has more than one count but fewer than ten. This chain connects TRBV29-1 to TRBJ1-1, with D possibly matching TRBD1 (5 bases). V was trimmed by 3 bases and J by 1 base, leaving 6 bases between them. Germline V gene data show CDR1 as SQVTM and CDR2 as ANQGSEA. The CDR3 runs to 12 residues. The CDR3, as DNA: TGCAGCGTTGACAGGGAGAACACTGAAGCTTTCTTT. Protein sequence: CSVDRENTEAFF.

The CDR3 DNA reads as TGTGCCATCATCCCCGGGACAACAGAAAAACTGTTTTTT. Amino acids: CAIIPGTTEKLFF. The rearrangement uses TRBV10-3 and TRBJ1-4; tentatively, D is TRBD1 (6 bases). This CDR3 is built from 13 residues. In germline, CDR1 is ENHRY, CDR2 SYGVKD. With 7 bases removed from V and 8 bases from J, the gap between germline ends came to 14 bases.

Only a few counts were recorded for this clonotype. This chain links TRBV6-6 with TRBJ2-2; no firm D call. Per germline, CDR1 MNHNY and CDR2 SVGAGI (reference sequence). This CDR3 contains 13 residues. Trimming took off 8 bases at V and 6 bases at J, with 13 bases between the two ends. The CDR3 protein is CASGRQAPGELFF. The CDR3 coding sequence is TGTGCCAGCGGTAGACAAGCCCCCGGGGAGCTGTTTTTT.